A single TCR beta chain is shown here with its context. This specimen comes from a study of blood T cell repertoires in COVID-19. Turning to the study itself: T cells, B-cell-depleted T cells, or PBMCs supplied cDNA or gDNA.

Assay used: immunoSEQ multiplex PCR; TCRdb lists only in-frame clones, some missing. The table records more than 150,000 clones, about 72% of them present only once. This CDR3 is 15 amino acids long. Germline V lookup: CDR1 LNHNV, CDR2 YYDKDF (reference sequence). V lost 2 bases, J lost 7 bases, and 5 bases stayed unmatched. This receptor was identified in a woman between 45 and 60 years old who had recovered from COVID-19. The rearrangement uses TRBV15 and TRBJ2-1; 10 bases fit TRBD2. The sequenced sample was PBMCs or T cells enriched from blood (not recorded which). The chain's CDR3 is CATSRLAGVGNEQFF. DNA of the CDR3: TGTGCCACCAGCAGACTAGCGGGAGTAGGGAATGAGCAGTTCTTC.